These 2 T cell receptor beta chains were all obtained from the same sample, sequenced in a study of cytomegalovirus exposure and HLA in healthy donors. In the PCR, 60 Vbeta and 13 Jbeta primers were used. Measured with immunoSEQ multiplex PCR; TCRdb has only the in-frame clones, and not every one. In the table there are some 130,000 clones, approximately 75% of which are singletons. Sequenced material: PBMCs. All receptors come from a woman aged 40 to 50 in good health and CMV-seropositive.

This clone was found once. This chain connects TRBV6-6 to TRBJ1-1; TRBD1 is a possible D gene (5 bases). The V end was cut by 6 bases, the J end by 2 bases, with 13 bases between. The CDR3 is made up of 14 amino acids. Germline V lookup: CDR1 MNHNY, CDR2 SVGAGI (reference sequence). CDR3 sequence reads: CASREGLVNTEAFF. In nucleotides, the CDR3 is TGTGCCAGCAGGGAGGGACTGGTCAACACTGAAGCTTTCTTT.

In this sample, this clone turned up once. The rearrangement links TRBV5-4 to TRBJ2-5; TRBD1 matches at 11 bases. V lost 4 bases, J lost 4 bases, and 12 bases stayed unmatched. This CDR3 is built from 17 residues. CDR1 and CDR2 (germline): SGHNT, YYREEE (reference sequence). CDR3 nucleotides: TGTGCCAGCAGCCAAACGGGACAGGGGGTCGACGCAGAGACCCAGTACTTC. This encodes CASSQTGQGVDAETQYF.